A selection of T cell receptor beta chains follows, all from one sample in a study of blood T cell repertoires in COVID-19. Clones were sequenced by immunoSEQ multiplex PCR, and TCRdb holds only the in-frame ones, with some missing. The table records about 220,000 clones, about 90% of them present only once. Sequencing was performed on PBMCs or T cells enriched from blood (not recorded which). All receptors derive from a man aged 25-40 years who had been exposed to COVID-19. Each CDR3 is given without its conserved first and last residue. D genes are given only for firm matches. A clone size is listed for some rows: how often the clone was seen (once, few, many), or a class if it is expanded.

-	TRBV20-1	TRBJ1-2	8	once	SASGYGYT
-	TRBV6-1	TRBJ2-7	12	-	ASSSPIQDYEQY
-	TRBV30	TRBJ1-4	14	once	ASAFGRGGLAEKLF
-	TRBV25-1	TRBJ1-3	12	-	ASSEYTGGNTIY
TRBD1	TRBV9	TRBJ1-5	12	once	ASSGGTGNQPQH
-	TRBV27	TRBJ2-2	12	-	ASSLGAWAGELF
-	TRBV6-2/TRBV6-3	TRBJ1-5	13	-	ASSYAADFNQPQH
-	TRBV5-8	TRBJ2-2	12	-	ASSRSGNTGELF
-	TRBV28	TRBJ1-1	12	-	ASSFSGVRTEAF
-	TRBV25-1	TRBJ2-7	11	-	ASSSNISYEQY
-	TRBV21-1	TRBJ2-1	17	-	ASSTSGTSGGDAYNEQF
TRBD2	TRBV4-1	TRBJ2-1	13	-	ASSRLAGPYNEQF
TRBD1	TRBV5-1	TRBJ2-5	12	-	ASSLEGAEETQY
-	TRBV4-3	TRBJ1-6	13	few	ASSQDPGLNSPLH
-	TRBV5-3	TRBJ1-6	13	medium-sized	ARSRKQYSNSPLH
TRBD2	TRBV4-3	TRBJ2-1	15	-	ASSQDLSGGAYNEQF
-	TRBV11-2	TRBJ1-4	14	-	ASSLGVGGTDEKLF
TRBD1	TRBV3-1/TRBV3-2	TRBJ2-2	14	once	ASSHRQGASTGELF
TRBD2	TRBV7-9	TRBJ2-1	13	once	ASRVAGGPSNEQF
TRBD1	TRBV11-2	TRBJ1-2	12	-	ASSLETGTGGYT
TRBD2	TRBV19	TRBJ2-5	16	-	ASSAGLAGLKGQETQY
-	TRBV7-2	TRBJ2-2	12	-	ASSFDGGPGELF
-	TRBV6-5	TRBJ1-3	12	-	ASSKTVSGNTIY
TRBD1	TRBV19	TRBJ1-2	13	-	ASSPTGTGDYGYT
TRBD2	TRBV27	TRBJ2-7	13	-	ASSLRGGETYEQY
-	TRBV4-1	TRBJ1-3	13	-	ASSQDPLSGNTIY
-	TRBV4-1	TRBJ2-2	11	-	ASSHSLTGELF
TRBD2	TRBV6-5	TRBJ2-3	11	-	ASRAGGSDTQY
TRBD1	TRBV28	TRBJ1-2	11	-	ASGGQGDYGYT
-	TRBV7-8	TRBJ2-1	14	-	ASSLARQSSYNEQF
TRBD1	TRBV9	TRBJ2-5	14	-	ASSANPDRGGETQY
-	TRBV3-1/TRBV3-2	TRBJ1-4	12	-	ASSQDSSRGKLF
TRBD1	TRBV6-5	TRBJ2-1	9	once	ASRGTGQGF
-	TRBV7-9	TRBJ2-1	11	-	ASSLGGGNEQF
-	TRBV6-1	TRBJ1-5	16	-	ASSDSGRAGRDNQPQH
-	TRBV7-9	TRBJ2-7	11	-	ASVGVGLGEQY
-	TRBV14	TRBJ2-5	13	-	ASSQHQSQQETQY
TRBD2	TRBV7-6	TRBJ2-5	15	-	ASSLARELAGRETQY